This T cell receptor (beta chain) was found in a study of blood T cells in healthy people across ages. The CDR3 spans 15 residues. Unmatched junction bases numbered 5, after V lost 1 base and J lost 2 bases. From germline, CDR1 is DFQATT and CDR2 SNEGSKA (reference sequence). Primers used in a second PCR of about 6 to 11 cycles were a sample-barcoded 5' primer and a J-beta primer mix. A template-switch adaptor containing 12 random nucleotides labeled each cDNA molecule. TCRdb used MiXCR to reprocess the 5' RACE reads, holding one entry per CDR3 protein. The sample lists some 900,000 distinct CDR3 sequences; approximately 49% were seen once. Findings and limits, study-wide: Getting older went along with TCR beta diversity per million T cells dropping roughly linearly.

This clonotype was seen more than once but under ten times. Its antigen remains unknown. Sequences were obtained from blood. The sequence was collected from a man aged 25 to 40 in good health. The V and J genes are TRBV20-1 and TRBJ1-1, with 9 bases aligning to TRBD1. This CDR3 reads CSARVKDRGNTEAFF. CDR3 sequence (DNA): TGCAGTGCTAGAGTTAAGGACAGGGGCAACACTGAAGCTTTCTTT.